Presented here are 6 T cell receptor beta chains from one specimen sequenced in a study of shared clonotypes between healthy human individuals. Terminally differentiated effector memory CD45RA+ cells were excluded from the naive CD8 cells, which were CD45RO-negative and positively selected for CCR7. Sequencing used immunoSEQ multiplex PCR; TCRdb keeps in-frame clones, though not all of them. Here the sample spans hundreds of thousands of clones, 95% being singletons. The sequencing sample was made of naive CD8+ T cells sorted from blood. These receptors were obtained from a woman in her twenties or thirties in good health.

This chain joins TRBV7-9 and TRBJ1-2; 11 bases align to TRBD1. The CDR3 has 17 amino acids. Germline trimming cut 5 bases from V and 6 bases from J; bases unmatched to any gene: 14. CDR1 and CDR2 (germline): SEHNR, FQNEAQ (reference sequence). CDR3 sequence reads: CASSNSYHGQGADGYTF. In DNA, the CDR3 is TGTGCCAGCAGCAACTCATACCATGGACAGGGGGCGGATGGCTACACCTTC.

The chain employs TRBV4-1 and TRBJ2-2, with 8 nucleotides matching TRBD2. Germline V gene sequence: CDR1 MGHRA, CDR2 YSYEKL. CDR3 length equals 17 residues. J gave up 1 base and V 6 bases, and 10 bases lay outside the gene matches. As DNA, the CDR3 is TGCGCCAGCAGACCACGGGAGGGCCGACTGAACACCGGGGAGCTGTTTTTT. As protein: CASRPREGRLNTGELFF.

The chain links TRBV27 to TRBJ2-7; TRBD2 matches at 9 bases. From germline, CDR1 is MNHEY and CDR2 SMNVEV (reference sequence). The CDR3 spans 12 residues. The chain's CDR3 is CTGGRGPWEQYF. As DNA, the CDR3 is TGTACGGGCGGGAGGGGTCCGTGGGAGCAGTACTTC.

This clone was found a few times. In DNA form, the CDR3 reads TGTGCCACCCGACAGCCAACTAATGAAAAACTGTTTTTT. It specifies CATRQPTNEKLFF. The chain recombines TRBV19 with TRBJ1-4; D perhaps matches TRBD1 (5 bases). V lost 10 bases, J lost 0 bases, and 9 bases lay in between. Germline values: CDR1 LNHDA, CDR2 SQIVND (reference sequence). The length of the CDR3 is 13 residues. The full variable domain, its missing parts supplied by reference TRBV19 and TRBJ1-4, is DGGITQSPKYLFRKEGQNVTLSCEQNLNHDAMYWYRQDPGQGLRLIYYSQIVNDFQKGDIAEGYSVSREKKESFPLTVTSAQKNPTAFYLCATRQPTNEKLFFGSGTQLSVL.

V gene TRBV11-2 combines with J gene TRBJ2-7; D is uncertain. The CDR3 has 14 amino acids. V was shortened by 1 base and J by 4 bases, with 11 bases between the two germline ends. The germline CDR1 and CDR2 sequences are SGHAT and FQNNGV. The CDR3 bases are TGTGCCAGCAGCTTAGGACCAGGATCGTACGAGCAGTACTTC. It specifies CASSLGPGSYEQYF.

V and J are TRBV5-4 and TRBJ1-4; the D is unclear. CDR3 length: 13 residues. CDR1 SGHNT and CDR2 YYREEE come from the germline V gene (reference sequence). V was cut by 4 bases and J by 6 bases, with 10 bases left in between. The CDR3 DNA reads TGTGCCAGCAGCCTCACCGGGGATGAAAAACTGTTTTTT. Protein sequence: CASSLTGDEKLFF.